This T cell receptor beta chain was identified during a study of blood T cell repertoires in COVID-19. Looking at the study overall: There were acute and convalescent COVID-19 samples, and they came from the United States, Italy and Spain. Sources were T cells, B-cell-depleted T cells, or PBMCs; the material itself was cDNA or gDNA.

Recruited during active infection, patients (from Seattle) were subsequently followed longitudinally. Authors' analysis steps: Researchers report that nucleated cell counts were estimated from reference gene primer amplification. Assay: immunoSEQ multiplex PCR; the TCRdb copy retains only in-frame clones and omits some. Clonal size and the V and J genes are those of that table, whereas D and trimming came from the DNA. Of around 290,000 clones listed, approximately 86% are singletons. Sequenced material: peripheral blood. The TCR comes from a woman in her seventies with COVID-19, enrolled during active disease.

The CDR3 DNA reads as TGTGCCAGCACCGACAGAACAGATACGCAGTATTTT. Its translation: CASTDRTDTQYF. The chain carries TRBV28 and TRBJ2-3, with D possibly TRBD1 on 5 matching bases. The CDR3 is 12 residues long. Germline-derived CDR1 and CDR2 are MDHEN and SYDVKM. Trimming cost V 7 bases and J 3 bases, with 8 bases left between them.